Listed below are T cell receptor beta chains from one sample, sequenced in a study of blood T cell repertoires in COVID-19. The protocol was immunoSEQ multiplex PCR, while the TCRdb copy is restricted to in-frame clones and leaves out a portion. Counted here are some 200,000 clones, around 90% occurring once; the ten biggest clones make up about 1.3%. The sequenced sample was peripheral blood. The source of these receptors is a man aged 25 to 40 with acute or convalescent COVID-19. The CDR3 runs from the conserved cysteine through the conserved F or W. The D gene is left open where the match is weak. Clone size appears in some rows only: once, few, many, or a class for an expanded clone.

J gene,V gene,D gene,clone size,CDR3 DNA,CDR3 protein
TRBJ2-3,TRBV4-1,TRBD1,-,TGCGCCAGCAGCTCTTCGCACCGGGACAGAAGCACAGATACGCAGTATTTT,CASSSSHRDRSTDTQYF
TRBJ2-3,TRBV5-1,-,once,TGCGCCAGCGCCATTGCTAGCGGCACAGATACGCAGTATTTT,CASAIASGTDTQYF
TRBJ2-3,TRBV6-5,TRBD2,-,TGTGCCAGCGGGAGCGGGGATCGAGATACGCAGTATTTT,CASGSGDRDTQYF
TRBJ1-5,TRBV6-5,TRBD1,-,TGTGCCAGCATACGGACAGGGGGAAGGAATCAGCCCCAGCATTTT,CASIRTGGRNQPQHF
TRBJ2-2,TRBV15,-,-,TGTGCCACCAGCGGAGAAGGGGGAACCGGGGAGCTGTTTTTT,CATSGEGGTGELFF
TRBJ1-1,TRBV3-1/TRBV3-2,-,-,TGTGCCAGCAGTACTAGGACCTCGAGGGCCACTGAAGCTTTCTTT,CASSTRTSRATEAFF
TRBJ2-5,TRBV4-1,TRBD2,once,TGCGCCAGCAGCCAGACGACTAGCGGACAAGAGACCCAGTACTTC,CASSQTTSGQETQYF
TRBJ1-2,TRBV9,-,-,TGTGCCAGCAGCGTAGTCGGACAGACCTCTAACTATGGCTACACCTTC,CASSVVGQTSNYGYTF
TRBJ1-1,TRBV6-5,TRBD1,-,TGTGCCAGCAGGGCAGGGGGCGCAGGGAACACTGAAGCTTTCTTT,CASRAGGAGNTEAFF
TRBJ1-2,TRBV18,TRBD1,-,TGTGCCAGCTCACAGGACAGGGGGAACTATGGCTACACCTTC,CASSQDRGNYGYTF
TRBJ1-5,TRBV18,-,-,TGTGCCAGCTCACCAAGCGGGAATCAGCCCCAGCATTTT,CASSPSGNQPQHF
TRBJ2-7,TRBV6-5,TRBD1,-,TGTGCCAGCCAAAGACAGGGTCTGTCCTACGAGCAGTACTTC,CASQRQGLSYEQYF
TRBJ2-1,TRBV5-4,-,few,TGTGCCAGCAGCTTGGGTGGAGGGTCCGGCTCCTACAATGAGCAGTTCTTC,CASSLGGGSGSYNEQFF
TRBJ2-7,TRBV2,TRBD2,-,TGTGCCAGCAAGGTGACGGGGAGGGCCTACGAGCAGTACTTC,CASKVTGRAYEQYF
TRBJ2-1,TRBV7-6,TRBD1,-,TGTGCCAGCAGCTTAAAAGGGACAGGGACCTACAATGAGCAGTTCTTC,CASSLKGTGTYNEQFF
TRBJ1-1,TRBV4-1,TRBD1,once,TGCGCCAGCAGCCAAGATCGCAGGGGGCTAACTGAAGCTTTCTTT,CASSQDRRGLTEAFF
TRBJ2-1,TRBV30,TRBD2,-,TGTGCCTGGAAAGCGGGGGGGGATGAGCAGTTCTTC,CAWKAGGDEQFF
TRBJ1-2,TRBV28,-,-,TGTGCCAGCAGCCCCTATCCCCTGCGGGATGGCTACACCTTC,CASSPYPLRDGYTF
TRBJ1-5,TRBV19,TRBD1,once,TGTGCCAGTAGTCCCCGACAGGGAAGCCAATATGGCAATCAGCCCCAGCATTTT,CASSPRQGSQYGNQPQHF
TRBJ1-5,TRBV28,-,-,TGTGCCAGCAAGGGAATCGGGGATCATCAGCCCCAGCATTTT,CASKGIGDHQPQHF
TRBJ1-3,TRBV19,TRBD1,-,TGTGCCAGTAGGGACAGGGGGAACTCTGGAAACACCATATATTTT,CASRDRGNSGNTIYF
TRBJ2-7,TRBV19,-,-,TGTGCCAGTAGGGCGACTGGATCCTACGAGCAGTACTTC,CASRATGSYEQYF
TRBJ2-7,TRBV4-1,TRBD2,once,TGCGCCAGCAGCCAAGAGGTGGCGGGAGCGGGGGAGCAGTACTTC,CASSQEVAGAGEQYF
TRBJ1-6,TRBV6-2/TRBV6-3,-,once,TGTGCCAGCAGTTGGACAGCAGATTCACCCCTCCACTTT,CASSWTADSPLHF
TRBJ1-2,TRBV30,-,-,TGTGCCTGCCTGAAGCGGGACTATGGCTACACCTTC,CACLKRDYGYTF
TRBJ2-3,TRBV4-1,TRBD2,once,TGCGCCAGCAGCCTCGGACTAGCGGGGTCTACAGATACGCAGTATTTT,CASSLGLAGSTDTQYF
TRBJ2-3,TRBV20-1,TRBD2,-,TGCAGTGCTAGTTTGGCTAGCGGAATACCAAGCACAGATACGCAGTATTTT,CSASLASGIPSTDTQYF
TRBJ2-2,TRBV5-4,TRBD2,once,TGTGCCAGCAGCCTTAGCGGGGCCCTCACCGGGGAGCTGTTTTTT,CASSLSGALTGELFF
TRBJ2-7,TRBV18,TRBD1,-,TGTGCCAGCTCAATGAACAGGGGGCAACGCGAGCAGTACTTC,CASSMNRGQREQYF
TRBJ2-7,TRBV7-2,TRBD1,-,TGTGCCAGCGGGACAGCTCCTTCCGAGCAGTACTTC,CASGTAPSEQYF
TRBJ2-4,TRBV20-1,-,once,TGCAGTGCAGTCCCCAGGGACTTC,CSAVPRDF
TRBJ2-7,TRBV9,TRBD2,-,TGTGCCAGCAGCGTGGGTAGTATTAGCGGGACCTACGAGCAGTACTTC,CASSVGSISGTYEQYF
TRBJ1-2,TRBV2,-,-,TGTGCCAGCAGTCGACTATCATTACTTGGCTACACCTTC,CASSRLSLLGYTF
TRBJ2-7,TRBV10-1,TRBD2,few,TGCGCCAGCAGTGGTGGGGCAGCGGGGGAAACTTACGAGCAGTACTTC,CASSGGAAGETYEQYF
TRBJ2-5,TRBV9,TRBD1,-,TGTGCCAGCAGCACGGGGACAGCACAAGAGACCCAGTACTTC,CASSTGTAQETQYF
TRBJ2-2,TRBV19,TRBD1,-,TGTGCCAGTACAACGGACAGGGGAGTTGGCACCGGGGAGCTGTTTTTT,CASTTDRGVGTGELFF
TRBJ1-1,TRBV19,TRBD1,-,TGTGCCAGCCGGGACAGGGGGCGTCAAGCTGAAGCTTTCTTT,CASRDRGRQAEAFF
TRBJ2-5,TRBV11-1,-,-,TGTGCCAGCAGCTTTCGGACTACGTACCTTGAGACCCAGTACTTC,CASSFRTTYLETQYF
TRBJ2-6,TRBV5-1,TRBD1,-,TGCGCCAGCAGCTTGACAGGGGCCGGGGCCAACGTCCTGACTTTC,CASSLTGAGANVLTF
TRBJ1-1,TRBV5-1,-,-,TGCGCCAGCAGCTTGCGGCCAGTCGCGGGCACTGAAGCTTTCTTT,CASSLRPVAGTEAFF
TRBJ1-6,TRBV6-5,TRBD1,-,TGTGCCAGCAGTTATAAACAGGGGCGTAATTCACCCCTCCACTTT,CASSYKQGRNSPLHF
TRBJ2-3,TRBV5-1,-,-,TGCGCCAGCAGCCCCCGGGTCTCCACAGATACGCAGTATTTT,CASSPRVSTDTQYF
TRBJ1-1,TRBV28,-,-,TGTGCCAGCAGTTTATCAACCGCAGGGGAGAACACTGAAGCTTTCTTT,CASSLSTAGENTEAFF